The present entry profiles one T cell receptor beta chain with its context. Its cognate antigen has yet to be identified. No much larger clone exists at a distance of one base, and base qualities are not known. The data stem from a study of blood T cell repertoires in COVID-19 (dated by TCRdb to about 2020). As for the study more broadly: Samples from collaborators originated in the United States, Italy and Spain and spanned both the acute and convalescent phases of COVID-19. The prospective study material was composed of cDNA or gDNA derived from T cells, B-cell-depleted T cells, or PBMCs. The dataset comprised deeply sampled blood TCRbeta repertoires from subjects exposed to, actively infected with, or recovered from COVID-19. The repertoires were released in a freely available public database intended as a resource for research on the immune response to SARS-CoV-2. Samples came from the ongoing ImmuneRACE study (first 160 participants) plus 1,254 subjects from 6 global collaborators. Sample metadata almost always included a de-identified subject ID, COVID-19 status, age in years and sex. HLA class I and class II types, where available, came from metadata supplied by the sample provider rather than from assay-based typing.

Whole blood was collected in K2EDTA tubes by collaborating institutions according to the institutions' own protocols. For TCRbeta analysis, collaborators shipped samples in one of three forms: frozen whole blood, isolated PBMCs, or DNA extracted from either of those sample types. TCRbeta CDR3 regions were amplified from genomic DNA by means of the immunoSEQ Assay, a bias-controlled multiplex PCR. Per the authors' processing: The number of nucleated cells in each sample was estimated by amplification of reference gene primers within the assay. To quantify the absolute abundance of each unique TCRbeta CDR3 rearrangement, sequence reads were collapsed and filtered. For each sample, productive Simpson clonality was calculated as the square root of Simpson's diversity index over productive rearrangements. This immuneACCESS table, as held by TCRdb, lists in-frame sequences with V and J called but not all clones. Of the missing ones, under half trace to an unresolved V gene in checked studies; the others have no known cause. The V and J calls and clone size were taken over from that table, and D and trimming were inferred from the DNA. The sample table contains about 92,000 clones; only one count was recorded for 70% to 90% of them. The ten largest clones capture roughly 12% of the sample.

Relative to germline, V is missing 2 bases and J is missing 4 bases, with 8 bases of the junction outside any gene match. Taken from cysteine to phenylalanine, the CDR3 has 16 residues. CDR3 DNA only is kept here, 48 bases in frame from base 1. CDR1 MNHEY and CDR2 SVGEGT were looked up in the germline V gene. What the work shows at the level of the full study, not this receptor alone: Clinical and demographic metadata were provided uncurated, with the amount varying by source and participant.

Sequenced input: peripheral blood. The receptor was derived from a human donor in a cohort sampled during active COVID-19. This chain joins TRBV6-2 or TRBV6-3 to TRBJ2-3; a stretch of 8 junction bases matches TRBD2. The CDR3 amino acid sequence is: CASSYAGGGPPDTQYF. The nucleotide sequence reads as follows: TGTGCCAGCAGTTACGCCGGCGGGGGGCCCCCAGATACGCAGTATTTT.